This T cell receptor (beta chain) was recorded in a study of STAT5B mutations in CD4+ large granular lymphocyte leukemia. The V gene lost 0 bases and the J gene lost 1 base, with 11 bases spanning the gap. The CDR3 has 16 residues. Looked up from germline, CDR1 is SGHKS and CDR2 is YYEKEE (reference sequence). Here immunoSEQ multiplex PCR was the method, and the copy in TCRdb shows in-frame clones only, minus some. The sample shows roughly 34,000 clones, roughly 76% of them seen only once. The specimen was CD4+ T cells from blood buffy coats. This sequence originates from a human donor in good health. The chain has TRBV5-5 and TRBJ1-5; D ambiguous. CDR3 DNA sequence: TGTGCCAGCAGCTTGGCCGACACGAGGAGCAATCAGCCCCAGCATTTT. Translating gives CASSLADTRSNQPQHF. The full variable domain, its missing parts supplied by reference TRBV5-5 and TRBJ1-5, is DAGVTQSPTHLIKTRGQQVTLRCSPISGHKSVSWYQQVLGQGPQFIFQYYEKEERGRGNFPDRFSARQFPNYSSELNVNALLLGDSALYLCASSLADTRSNQPQHFGDGTRLSIL.